These T cell receptor beta chains were read from a single sample in a study of T cells in localized non-small cell lung cancer. Assay used: immunoSEQ multiplex PCR; TCRdb lists only in-frame clones, some missing. The sample includes some 33,000 clones, about 91% seen only once; the top ten take approximately 5.3%. This specimen was PBMCs, taken before any cancer treatment. These receptors were collected from a man aged 40 to 70 with stage II lung adenocarcinoma. Both conserved end residues are part of each CDR3. A D gene is named only where the DNA matches it firmly. Size values are once, few and many counts, or a class for expanded clones, and some rows have none.

v_gene: TRBV19
j_gene: TRBJ2-5
d_gene: TRBD1
abundance: .
CDR3nt: TGTGCCAGTAGTCTAACAGGGGGCGGAAGGACCCAGTACTTC
CDR3aa: CASSLTGGGRTQYF

v_gene: TRBV5-4
j_gene: TRBJ2-6
d_gene: TRBD2
abundance: .
CDR3nt: TGTGCCAGCAGCTTGGGGACTAGGCTTAGTTCTGGGGCCAACGTCCTGACTTTC
CDR3aa: CASSLGTRLSSGANVLTF

v_gene: TRBV28
j_gene: TRBJ2-7
d_gene: .
abundance: .
CDR3nt: TGTGCCAGCAGTTTGCAATTCGAGCAGTACTTC
CDR3aa: CASSLQFEQYF

v_gene: TRBV29-1
j_gene: TRBJ2-3
d_gene: .
abundance: once
CDR3nt: TGCAGCGTTGAGTCCCAGGGGCCAGATACGCAGTATTTT
CDR3aa: CSVESQGPDTQYF

v_gene: TRBV5-6
j_gene: TRBJ2-7
d_gene: TRBD2
abundance: .
CDR3nt: TGTGCCAGCAGCCCCCCGACTAGCAGCTACGAGCAGTACTTC
CDR3aa: CASSPPTSSYEQYF

v_gene: TRBV28
j_gene: TRBJ1-5
d_gene: TRBD1
abundance: .
CDR3nt: TGTGCCAGCAGCGACCAGGGGGCAATGCAGCCCCAGCATTTT
CDR3aa: CASSDQGAMQPQHF

v_gene: TRBV6-6
j_gene: TRBJ1-2
d_gene: .
abundance: .
CDR3nt: TGTGCCAGCAGTTACTCAGGGGCTGGCTACACCTTC
CDR3aa: CASSYSGAGYTF

v_gene: TRBV10-3
j_gene: TRBJ1-1
d_gene: TRBD1
abundance: .
CDR3nt: TGTGCCATCAGTGGGACAGGGGCCCCGAACACTGAAGCTTTCTTT
CDR3aa: CAISGTGAPNTEAFF

v_gene: TRBV4-1
j_gene: TRBJ1-2
d_gene: .
abundance: .
CDR3nt: TGCGCCAGCAGCCAGTCCCGGGGTTCTAACTATGGCTACACCTTC
CDR3aa: CASSQSRGSNYGYTF

v_gene: TRBV28
j_gene: TRBJ1-5
d_gene: .
abundance: once
CDR3nt: TGTGCCAGCAGTCCTTCGACCGCGTATCAGCCCCAGCATTTT
CDR3aa: CASSPSTAYQPQHF

v_gene: TRBV2
j_gene: TRBJ1-5
d_gene: TRBD1
abundance: .
CDR3nt: TGTGCCAGCAGTGGACAGGGGATTTCTCAGCCCCAGCATTTT
CDR3aa: CASSGQGISQPQHF

v_gene: TRBV28
j_gene: TRBJ1-5
d_gene: .
abundance: .
CDR3nt: TGTGCCAGCAAAGAACATCCCAATCAGCCCCAGCATTTT
CDR3aa: CASKEHPNQPQHF

v_gene: TRBV2
j_gene: TRBJ1-5
d_gene: TRBD1
abundance: .
CDR3nt: TGTGCCAGCAATCGGGACAGGGGTATTAGCAATCAGCCCCAGCATTTT
CDR3aa: CASNRDRGISNQPQHF

v_gene: TRBV7-3
j_gene: TRBJ1-1
d_gene: .
abundance: .
CDR3nt: TGTGCCAGCATCAATGTAGGAAGGAACACTGAAGCTTTCTTT
CDR3aa: CASINVGRNTEAFF

v_gene: TRBV10-2
j_gene: TRBJ2-1
d_gene: .
abundance: .
CDR3nt: TGCGCCAGCAGGAGTAGCAATGAGCAGTTCTTC
CDR3aa: CASRSSNEQFF

v_gene: TRBV7-8
j_gene: TRBJ2-3
d_gene: TRBD1
abundance: .
CDR3nt: TGTGCCAGCAGCTACAACACAGGGGCTCGCGAAGATACGCAGTATTTT
CDR3aa: CASSYNTGAREDTQYF

v_gene: TRBV7-2
j_gene: TRBJ1-5
d_gene: .
abundance: .
CDR3nt: TGTGCCAGCAGCGGTACTGGACGGAGCAATCAGCCCCAGCATTTT
CDR3aa: CASSGTGRSNQPQHF

v_gene: TRBV19
j_gene: TRBJ1-1
d_gene: .
abundance: few
CDR3nt: TGTGCCAGTAGTAGCAGACCTTTACTGAACACTGAAGCTTTCTTT
CDR3aa: CASSSRPLLNTEAFF

v_gene: TRBV6-5
j_gene: TRBJ2-2
d_gene: TRBD1
abundance: .
CDR3nt: TGTGCCAGCAGTTATTCCGAGACAGGGGGACGGGAGCTGTTTTTT
CDR3aa: CASSYSETGGRELFF

v_gene: TRBV13
j_gene: TRBJ1-2
d_gene: TRBD1
abundance: .
CDR3nt: TGTGCCAGCAGCGAAGAAGGGGGCCAGGACTATGGCTACACCTTC
CDR3aa: CASSEEGGQDYGYTF

v_gene: TRBV19
j_gene: TRBJ2-1
d_gene: .
abundance: .
CDR3nt: TGTGCCAGTCGCGACTCACGGAGCTCCTACAATGAGCAGTTCTTC
CDR3aa: CASRDSRSSYNEQFF

v_gene: TRBV9
j_gene: TRBJ1-5
d_gene: .
abundance: once
CDR3nt: TGTGCCAGCAGCGTAGACCCAGGGGTAAGTCAGCCCCAGCATTTT
CDR3aa: CASSVDPGVSQPQHF

v_gene: TRBV14
j_gene: TRBJ2-5
d_gene: TRBD2
abundance: .
CDR3nt: TGTGCCAGCAGCGAGACTAGCGGGGGAGAGACCCAGTACTTC
CDR3aa: CASSETSGGETQYF

v_gene: TRBV9
j_gene: TRBJ2-2
d_gene: .
abundance: .
CDR3nt: TGTGCCAGCAGCAGAGGGGGGTCGAACACCGGGGAGCTGTTTTTT
CDR3aa: CASSRGGSNTGELFF

v_gene: TRBV27
j_gene: TRBJ2-1
d_gene: TRBD1
abundance: .
CDR3nt: TGTGCCAGCAGCCGCGGACAGGGGAGGACAATTATTTATGAGCAGTTCTTC
CDR3aa: CASSRGQGRTIIYEQFF

v_gene: TRBV28
j_gene: TRBJ2-2
d_gene: .
abundance: .
CDR3nt: TGTGCCAGCAGTTTAACAGGACTTGGAAGGGCAGGGGACACCGGGGAGCTGTTTTTT
CDR3aa: CASSLTGLGRAGDTGELFF

v_gene: TRBV19
j_gene: TRBJ1-1
d_gene: .
abundance: .
CDR3nt: TGTGCCAGTAGTCCCCGCGGGTGGGGGGGGAACACTGAAGCTTTCTTT
CDR3aa: CASSPRGWGGNTEAFF

v_gene: TRBV18
j_gene: TRBJ2-2
d_gene: TRBD2
abundance: .
CDR3nt: TGTGCCAGCTCACGGTACCCCCAAGCGGGAGAGATGAGTTCCGGGGAGCTGTTTTTT
CDR3aa: CASSRYPQAGEMSSGELFF

v_gene: TRBV28
j_gene: TRBJ1-4
d_gene: .
abundance: .
CDR3nt: TGTGCCAGCCAACCAACTTGGGGGAAGGATGAAAAACTGTTTTTT
CDR3aa: CASQPTWGKDEKLFF

v_gene: TRBV5-5
j_gene: TRBJ2-4
d_gene: .
abundance: .
CDR3nt: TGTGCCAGCAGCCTTACCCACAAGGACATTCAGTACTTC
CDR3aa: CASSLTHKDIQYF

v_gene: TRBV6-1
j_gene: TRBJ1-2
d_gene: TRBD1
abundance: .
CDR3nt: TGTGCCAGCAGGGGGGGACAGGGGTATTATGGCTACACCTTC
CDR3aa: CASRGGQGYYGYTF

v_gene: TRBV7-8
j_gene: TRBJ2-5
d_gene: .
abundance: .
CDR3nt: TGTGCCAGCAGCTTAGGTGGTAAGGGCGTAGAGACCCAGTACTTC
CDR3aa: CASSLGGKGVETQYF

v_gene: TRBV28
j_gene: TRBJ1-2
d_gene: TRBD1
abundance: .
CDR3nt: TGTGCCAGCAGTTTCGAGGACAGGGCCCTCAGGGGCTACACCTTC
CDR3aa: CASSFEDRALRGYTF